What follows describes a single T cell receptor (beta chain). The data were obtained in a study of blood T cell repertoires in COVID-19. The wider study: The United States, Italy and Spain were the sources of the acute and convalescent COVID-19 samples. PBMCs, B-cell-depleted T cells, or T cells were the source of the cDNA or gDNA that made up the material.

This CDR3 contains 13 residues. Germline CDR1 is SGHRS and CDR2 is YFSETQ. With 7 bases clipped from V and 5 bases from J, the junction kept 6 bases outside the gene matches. Per the original data handling: Amplifying reference gene primers gave estimates of nucleated cell counts. Here immunoSEQ multiplex PCR was the method, and the copy in TCRdb shows in-frame clones only, minus some. D and trimming come from the DNA, and the V and J calls and clone size come from that table. Seen here are over 90,000 clones, roughly 90% observed once, and the top ten hold 3.5% to 4%. The sample consisted of peripheral blood. The genes are TRBV5-1 and TRBJ2-3, with 8 positions matching TRBD1. This sequence originates from a woman aged 60-75 years with acute or convalescent COVID-19. CDR3 coding DNA: TGCGCCAGCGGAGACAGGGGCAAAGATACGCAGTATTTT. Protein sequence: CASGDRGKDTQYF.